This T cell receptor (beta chain) came from a study of T cells in Graves' hyperthyroidism and ophthalmopathy. Amplified TCR beta CDR3 regions derived from RNA transcripts. The study used the HTBI primer set for a first-round RT-PCR of the TCR CDR3. TCRdb reprocessed the multiplex PCR reads with MiXCR, giving one entry per CDR3 protein. Found here are 600,000 to 750,000 distinct CDR3 sequences, roughly 17% of them singletons; the top ten hold roughly 16%. This clonotype was picked up many times. What it binds is unknown. Overall study findings and caveats: In blood, most of the thyroid clonotypes expanded above 0.001 were also present.

Together with thyroid ultrasound, orbital computed tomography, serum thyroxine and TRAb, clinical symptoms were used for diagnoses. Sequencing was carried out using blood. The sequence was obtained from a man aged 45-60 years with Graves' hyperthyroidism.

CDR3 nucleotide sequence: TGTGCCTGGAGTGTCGCACTAGCGAGCTCCTACAATGAGCAGTTCTTC. Translating gives CAWSVALASSYNEQFF. This chain links TRBV30 with TRBJ2-1; 7 bases agree with TRBD2. The CDR3 covers 16 residues. V lost 0 bases, J lost 0 bases, and 5 bases stayed unmatched. Germline-derived CDR1 and CDR2 are GTSNPN and SVGIG (reference sequence).